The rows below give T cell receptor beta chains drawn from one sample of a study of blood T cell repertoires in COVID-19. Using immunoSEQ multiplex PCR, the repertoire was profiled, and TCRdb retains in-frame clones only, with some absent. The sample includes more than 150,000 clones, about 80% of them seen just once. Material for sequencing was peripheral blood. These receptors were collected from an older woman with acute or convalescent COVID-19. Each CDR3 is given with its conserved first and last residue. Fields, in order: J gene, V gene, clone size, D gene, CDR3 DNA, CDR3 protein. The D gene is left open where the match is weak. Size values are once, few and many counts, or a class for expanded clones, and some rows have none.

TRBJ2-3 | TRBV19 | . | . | TGTGCCAGTAGTAAGGCGGGATTCACAGATACGCAGTATTTT | CASSKAGFTDTQYF
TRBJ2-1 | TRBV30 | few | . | TGTGCTGTAAACAGGAAATCCTACAATGAGCAGTTCTTC | CAVNRKSYNEQFF
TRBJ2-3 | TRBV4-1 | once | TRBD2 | TGCGCCAGCAGCCAAGGAAGGCCCTATCGGCTAGCGGTAAACACAGATACGCAGTATTTT | CASSQGRPYRLAVNTDTQYF
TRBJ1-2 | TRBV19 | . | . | TGTGCCAGTAGTATACAGAGGCGGGATGGCTACACCTTC | CASSIQRRDGYTF
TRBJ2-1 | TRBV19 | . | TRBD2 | TGTGCCAGTAGCTCCGGGACTAACCACTACAATGAGCAGTTCTTC | CASSSGTNHYNEQFF
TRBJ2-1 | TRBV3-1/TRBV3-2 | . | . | TGTGCCAGCAGCCAAGATCTCAATCCCGGGAGTGTCTCCTACAATGAGCAGTTCTTC | CASSQDLNPGSVSYNEQFF
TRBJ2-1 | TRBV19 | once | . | TGTGCCAGTAGTACCTCCGGGACTGCGGTAGAGCAGTTCTTC | CASSTSGTAVEQFF
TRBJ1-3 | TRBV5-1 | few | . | TGCGCCAGCAGCTTGGACGGGGGACCTGGAAACACCATATATTTT | CASSLDGGPGNTIYF
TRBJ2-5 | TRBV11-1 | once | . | TGTGCCAGCAGCTTTAGTGGTGAAGAGACCCAGTACTTC | CASSFSGEETQYF
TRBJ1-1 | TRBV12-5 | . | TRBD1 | TGTGCTAGTGGTTTGAGGCCGGGACAGGTCTCTGAAGCTTTCTTT | CASGLRPGQVSEAFF
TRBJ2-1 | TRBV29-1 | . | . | TGCAGCGTTGATGAGGCCAGAACGGGTGAGCAGTTCTTC | CSVDEARTGEQFF
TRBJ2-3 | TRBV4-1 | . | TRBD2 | TGCGCCAGCAGCCAAGTACTGGCGGGAGGGCCTCAAGATACGCAGTATTTT | CASSQVLAGGPQDTQYF
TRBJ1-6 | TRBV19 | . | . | TGTGCCAGTAGCCAACCCCCATCGGGGTCGAATTCACCCCTCCACTTT | CASSQPPSGSNSPLHF
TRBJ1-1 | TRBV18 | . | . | TGTGCCAGCTCCCCTTACACCGGCAGGGCGAACACTGAAGCTTTCTTT | CASSPYTGRANTEAFF
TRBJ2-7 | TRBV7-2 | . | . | TGTGCCAGCAGCCCTACCTGGGGGGCCTACGAGCAGTACTTC | CASSPTWGAYEQYF
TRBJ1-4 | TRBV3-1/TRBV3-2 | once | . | TGTGCCAGCACCCGCGGAGGGAGAAGCGAAAAACTGTTTTTT | CASTRGGRSEKLFF
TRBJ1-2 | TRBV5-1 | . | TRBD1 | TGCGCCAGCAGCTTGGATGGACAGGGGGGCGGGGGCTACACCTTC | CASSLDGQGGGGYTF
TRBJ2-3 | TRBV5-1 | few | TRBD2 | TGCGCCAGCAGTGAAGGGAGGGCCCCCACAGATACGCAGTATTTT | CASSEGRAPTDTQYF
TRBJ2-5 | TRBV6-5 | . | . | TGTGCCAGCACTCCCCCGAGGCCGGGGGAGACCCAGTACTTC | CASTPPRPGETQYF
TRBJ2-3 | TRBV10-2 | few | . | TGCGCCAGCAGTCGAGTCCGAACAGATACGCAGTATTTT | CASSRVRTDTQYF
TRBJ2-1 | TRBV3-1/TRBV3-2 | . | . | TGTGCCAGCAGCCATGAGCGGGTTTTCTACAATGAGCAGTTCTTC | CASSHERVFYNEQFF
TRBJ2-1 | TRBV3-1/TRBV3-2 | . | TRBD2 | TGTGCCAGCAGCCAACCGGGACTAGGGGCAGGAAATGAGCAGTTCTTC | CASSQPGLGAGNEQFF
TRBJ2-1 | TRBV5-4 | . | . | TGTGCCAGCAGCTTGGTAGGCTCCCGGGGCAATGAGCAGTTCTTC | CASSLVGSRGNEQFF
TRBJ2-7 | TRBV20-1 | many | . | TGCAGTGCTAGTTTTCTAGAGGGCTACGAGCAGTACTTC | CSASFLEGYEQYF
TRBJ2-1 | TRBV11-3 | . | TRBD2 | TGTGCCAGCAGCACCCAGCGGGGTGAGCAGTTCTTC | CASSTQRGEQFF
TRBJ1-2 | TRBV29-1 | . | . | TGCAGCGTTGAGGACAGCCCCCCCTATGGCTACACCTTC | CSVEDSPPYGYTF
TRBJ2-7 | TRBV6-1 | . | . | TGTGCCAGCAGTGAAGTGGGACTCAAAGGTACCTACGAGCAGTACTTC | CASSEVGLKGTYEQYF
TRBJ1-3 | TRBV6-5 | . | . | TGTGCCAGCAGTTACTCCGGGGGTTCTGGAAACACCATATATTTT | CASSYSGGSGNTIYF
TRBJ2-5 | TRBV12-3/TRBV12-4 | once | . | TGTGCCAGCAGACCTACAGGAAAAGAGACCCAGTACTTC | CASRPTGKETQYF
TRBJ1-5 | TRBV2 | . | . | TGTGCCAGCAGTGAAGATGAGGCACGGATGGCCCAGCATTTT | CASSEDEARMAQHF
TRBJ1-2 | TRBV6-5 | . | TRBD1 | TGTGCCAGCAGTTACTCGCAGGGACAGGGCTCCTATGGCTACACCTTC | CASSYSQGQGSYGYTF
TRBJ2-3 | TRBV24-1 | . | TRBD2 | TGTGCCACCAGTGTCGTAACCTTCAGCGGGGAGGATACGCAGTATTTT | CATSVVTFSGEDTQYF
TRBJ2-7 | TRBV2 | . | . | TGTGCCAGCCGGGGAACGGGGTACGAGCAGTACTTC | CASRGTGYEQYF
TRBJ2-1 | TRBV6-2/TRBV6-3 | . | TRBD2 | TGTGCCAGCAGTTACTCAATAGCGGGAGGGGTCTACAATGAGCAGTTCTTC | CASSYSIAGGVYNEQFF
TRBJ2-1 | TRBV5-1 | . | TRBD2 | TGCGCCAGCAGCTTGGCAACTAGCGGGAGCTCCTACAATGAGCAGTTCTTC | CASSLATSGSSYNEQFF
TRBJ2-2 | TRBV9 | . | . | TGTGCCAGCAGCCTAAGACAGGAGACTACCGGGGAGCTGTTTTTT | CASSLRQETTGELFF
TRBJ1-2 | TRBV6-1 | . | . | TGTGCCAGCAGTGGGGTTTCAGGGGCCGGACCCTATGGCTACACCTTC | CASSGVSGAGPYGYTF
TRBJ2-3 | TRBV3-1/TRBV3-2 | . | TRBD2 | TGTGCCAGCAGCGAAAGCGGGAGTGTGGGAGATACGCAGTATTTT | CASSESGSVGDTQYF
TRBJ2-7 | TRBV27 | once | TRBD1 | TGTGCCAGCAGTTTCACCGGGACAGGGAAGGCCGAGCAGTACTTC | CASSFTGTGKAEQYF
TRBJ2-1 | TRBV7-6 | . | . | TGTGCCAGCAGCTTATTCTCGGTGGTTAGTTGGGCGAATGAGCAGTTCTTC | CASSLFSVVSWANEQFF
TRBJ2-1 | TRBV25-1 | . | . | TGTGCCAGCAGTGAATCCGTCGGGAGCACTGAGCAGTTCTTC | CASSESVGSTEQFF
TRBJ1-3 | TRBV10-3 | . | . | TGTGCCATCAGTGATATGGCTCGCACCATATATTTT | CAISDMARTIYF
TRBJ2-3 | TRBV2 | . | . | TGTGCCAGCAGTGTTAACTTAGATACGCAGTATTTT | CASSVNLDTQYF
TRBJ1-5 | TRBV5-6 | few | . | TGTGCCAGCAGCTTGGGCGCACCGGGTACCCAGCCCCAGCATTTT | CASSLGAPGTQPQHF
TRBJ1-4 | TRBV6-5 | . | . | TGTGCCAGCAGGAGGTCAACTAATGAAAAACTGTTTTTT | CASRRSTNEKLFF
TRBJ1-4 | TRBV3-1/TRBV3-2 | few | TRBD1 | TGTGCCAGCAGCCTACCGGGACAGGGAGGTAGAGAAAAACTGTTTTTT | CASSLPGQGGREKLFF
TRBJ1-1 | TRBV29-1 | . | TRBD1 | TGCAGCACGACGTGGACAGGGAACACTGAAGCTTTCTTT | CSTTWTGNTEAFF
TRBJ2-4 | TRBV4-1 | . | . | TGCGCCAGCAGCCCTCACGACAGGGAGGACATTCAGTACTTC | CASSPHDREDIQYF
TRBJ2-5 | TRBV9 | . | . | TGTGCCAGCAGCGTAGAACCCGGGGGGACCCAGTACTTC | CASSVEPGGTQYF
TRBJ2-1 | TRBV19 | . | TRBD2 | TGTGCCAGTAGTTCACCGGCCGGGACTAGCGGGCACGCCTACAATGAGCAGTTCTTC | CASSSPAGTSGHAYNEQFF
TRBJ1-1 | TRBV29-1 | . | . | TGCAGCGTGGCGGGGGAGAGGAACACTGAAGCTTTCTTT | CSVAGERNTEAFF